This T cell receptor (beta chain) comes out of a study of OX40 agonist ivuxolimab in advanced cancers. Whole-study context: Six ivuxolimab dose levels, 0.01 to 10 mg/kg, were given intravenously every 2 weeks.

The germline V and J ends were trimmed by 1 base and 2 bases, with 10 bases remaining between them. Germline V gene lookup returns CDR1 SGHRS and CDR2 YFSETQ. CDR3 length equals 14 residues. Repertoires were generated with immunoSEQ multiplex PCR, while TCRdb's copy carries only in-frame clones and drops some. The sample includes about 98,000 clones, approximately 91% seen only once; the top ten take 0.82%. As for this clone: Its cognate antigen is unknown.

Whole-study findings and limits: In a subset of nonresponders, normalized T-cell clonal expansion was also low. Doses of 0.1 to 3.0 mg/kg were accompanied by clonal expansion of CD4+ and CD8+ blood T cells by week 6.

This rearrangement joins TRBV5-1 to TRBJ2-7; D is perhaps TRBD1 (6 bases). Sequences were derived from CD4+ or CD8+ T cells sorted from blood, sampled in a trial of the OX40 agonist ivuxolimab. This sequence originates from an adult with an advanced solid tumor such as melanoma, head and neck, liver or kidney cancer. The CDR3 loop reads CASSLRGGTYEQYF. As DNA, the CDR3 is TGCGCCAGCAGCTTGAGAGGGGGTACCTACGAGCAGTACTTC. Using reference TRBV5-1 and TRBJ2-7 for the parts outside the CDR3, the full variable domain is KAGVTQTPRYLIKTRGQQVTLSCSPISGHRSVSWYQQTPGQGLQFLFEYFSETQRNKGNFPGRFSGRQFSNSRSEMNVSTLELGDSALYLCASSLRGGTYEQYFGPGTRLTVT.